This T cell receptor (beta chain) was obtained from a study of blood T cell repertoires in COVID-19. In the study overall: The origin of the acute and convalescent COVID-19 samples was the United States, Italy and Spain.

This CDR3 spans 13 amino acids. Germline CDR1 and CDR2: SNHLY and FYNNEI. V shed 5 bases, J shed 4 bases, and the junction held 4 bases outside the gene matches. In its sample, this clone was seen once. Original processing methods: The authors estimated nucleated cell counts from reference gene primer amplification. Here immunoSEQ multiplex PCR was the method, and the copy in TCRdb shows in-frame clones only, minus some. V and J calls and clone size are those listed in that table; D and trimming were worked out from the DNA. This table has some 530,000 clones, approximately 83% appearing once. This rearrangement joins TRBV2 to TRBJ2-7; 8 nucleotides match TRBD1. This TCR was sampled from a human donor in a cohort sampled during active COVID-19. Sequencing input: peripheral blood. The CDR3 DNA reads TGTGCCAGCAGTACAGGGGGAGGATACGAGCAGTACTTC. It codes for CASSTGGGYEQYF.